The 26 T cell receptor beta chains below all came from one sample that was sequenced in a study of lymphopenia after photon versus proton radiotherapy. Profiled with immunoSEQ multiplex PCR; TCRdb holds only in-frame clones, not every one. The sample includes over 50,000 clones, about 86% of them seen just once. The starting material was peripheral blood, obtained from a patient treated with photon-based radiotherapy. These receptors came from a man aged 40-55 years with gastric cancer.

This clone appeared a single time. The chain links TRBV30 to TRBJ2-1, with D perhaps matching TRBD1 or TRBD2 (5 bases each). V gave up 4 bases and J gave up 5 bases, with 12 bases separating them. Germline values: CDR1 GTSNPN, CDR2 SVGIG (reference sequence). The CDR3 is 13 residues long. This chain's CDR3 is CAWTGDGHNEQFF. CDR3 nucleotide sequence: TGTGCCTGGACCGGGGACGGCCACAATGAGCAGTTCTTC.

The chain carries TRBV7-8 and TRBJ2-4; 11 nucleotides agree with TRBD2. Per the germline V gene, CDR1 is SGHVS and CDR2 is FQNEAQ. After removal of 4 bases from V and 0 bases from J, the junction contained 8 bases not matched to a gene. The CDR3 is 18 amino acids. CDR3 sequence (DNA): TGTGCCAGCAGCTCCCGGATAGCGGGGGGGTTAGCCAAAAACATTCAGTACTTC. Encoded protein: CASSSRIAGGLAKNIQYF. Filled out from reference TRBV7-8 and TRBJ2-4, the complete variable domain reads GAGVSQSPRYKVAKRGQDVALRCDPISGHVSLFWYQQALGQGPEFLTYFQNEAQLDKSGLPSDRFFAERPEGSVSTLKIQRTQQEDSAVYLCASSSRIAGGLAKNIQYFGAGTRLSVL.

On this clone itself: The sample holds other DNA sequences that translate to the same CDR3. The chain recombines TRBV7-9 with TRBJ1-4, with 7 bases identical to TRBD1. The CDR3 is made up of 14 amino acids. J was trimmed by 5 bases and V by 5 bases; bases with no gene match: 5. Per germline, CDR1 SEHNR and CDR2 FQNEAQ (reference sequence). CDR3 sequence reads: CASSPGQSNEKLFF. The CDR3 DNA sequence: TGTGCCAGCAGCCCGGGACAGTCAAATGAAAAACTGTTTTTT.

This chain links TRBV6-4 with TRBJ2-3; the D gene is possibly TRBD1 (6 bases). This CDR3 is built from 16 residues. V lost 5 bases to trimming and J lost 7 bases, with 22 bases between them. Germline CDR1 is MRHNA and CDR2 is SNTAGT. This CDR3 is CASSLHPQGGGYTQYF. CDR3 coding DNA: TGTGCCAGCAGTCTTCATCCACAGGGCGGCGGGTATACGCAGTATTTT.

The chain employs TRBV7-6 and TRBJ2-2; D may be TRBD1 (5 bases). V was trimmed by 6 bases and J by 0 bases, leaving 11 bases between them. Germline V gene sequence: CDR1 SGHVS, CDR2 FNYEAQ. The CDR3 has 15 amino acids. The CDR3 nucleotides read TGTGCCAGCAGGGAACGACAGACGAACACCGGGGAGCTGTTTTTT. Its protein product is CASRERQTNTGELFF.

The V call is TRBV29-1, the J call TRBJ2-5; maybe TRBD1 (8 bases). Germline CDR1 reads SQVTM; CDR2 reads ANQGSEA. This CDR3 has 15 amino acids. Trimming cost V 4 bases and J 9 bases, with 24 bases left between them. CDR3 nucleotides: TGCAGCGTTGGAGGACGTACAGGGGGGAGGGGGCCCCAGTACTTC. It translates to CSVGGRTGGRGPQYF.

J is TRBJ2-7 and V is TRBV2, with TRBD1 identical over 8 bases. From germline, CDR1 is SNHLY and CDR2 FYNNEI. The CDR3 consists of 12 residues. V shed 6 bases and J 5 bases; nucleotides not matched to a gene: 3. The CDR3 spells CASREDRDEQYF. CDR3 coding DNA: TGTGCCAGCAGGGAGGACAGGGACGAGCAGTACTTC.

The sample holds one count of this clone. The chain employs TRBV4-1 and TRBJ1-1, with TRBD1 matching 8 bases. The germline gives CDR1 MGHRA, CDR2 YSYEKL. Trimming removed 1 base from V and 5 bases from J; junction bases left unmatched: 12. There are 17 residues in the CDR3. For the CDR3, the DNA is TGCGCCAGCAGCCAAGCGTTACAGGGGGTACGAGGGACTGAAGCTTTCTTT. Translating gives CASSQALQGVRGTEAFF.

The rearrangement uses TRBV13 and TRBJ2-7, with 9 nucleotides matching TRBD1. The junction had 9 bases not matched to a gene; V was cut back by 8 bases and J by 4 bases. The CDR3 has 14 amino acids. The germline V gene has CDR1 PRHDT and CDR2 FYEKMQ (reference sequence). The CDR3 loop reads CASSGQGDGYEQYF. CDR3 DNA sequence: TGTGCCAGCTCGGGACAGGGAGACGGTTACGAGCAGTACTTC.

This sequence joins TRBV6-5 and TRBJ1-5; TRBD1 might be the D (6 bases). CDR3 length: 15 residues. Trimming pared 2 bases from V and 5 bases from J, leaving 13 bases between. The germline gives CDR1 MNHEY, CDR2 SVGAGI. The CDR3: CASSYRRGSDQPQHF. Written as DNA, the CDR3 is TGTGCCAGCAGTTACCGCAGGGGTTCAGATCAGCCCCAGCATTTT.

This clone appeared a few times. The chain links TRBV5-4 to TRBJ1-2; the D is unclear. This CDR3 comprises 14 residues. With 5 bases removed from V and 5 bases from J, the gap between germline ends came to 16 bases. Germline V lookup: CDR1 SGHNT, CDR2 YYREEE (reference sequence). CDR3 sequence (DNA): TGTGCCAGCAGGGATGGGATACGGGGATATGGCTACACCTTC. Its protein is CASRDGIRGYGYTF.

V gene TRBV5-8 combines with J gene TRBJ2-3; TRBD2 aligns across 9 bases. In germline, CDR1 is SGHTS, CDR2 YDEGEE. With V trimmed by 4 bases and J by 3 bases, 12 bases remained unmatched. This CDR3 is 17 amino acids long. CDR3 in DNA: TGTGCCAGCAGCATCTCCTACGGCGGGGGGGCAACAGATACGCAGTATTTT. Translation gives CASSISYGGGATDTQYF.

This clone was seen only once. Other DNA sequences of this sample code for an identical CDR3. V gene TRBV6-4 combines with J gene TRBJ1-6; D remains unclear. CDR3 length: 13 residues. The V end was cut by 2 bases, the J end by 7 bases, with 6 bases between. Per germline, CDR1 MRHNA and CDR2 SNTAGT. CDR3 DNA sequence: TGTGCCAGCAGTGACAGGGAGAATTCACCCCTCCACTTT. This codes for CASSDRENSPLHF.

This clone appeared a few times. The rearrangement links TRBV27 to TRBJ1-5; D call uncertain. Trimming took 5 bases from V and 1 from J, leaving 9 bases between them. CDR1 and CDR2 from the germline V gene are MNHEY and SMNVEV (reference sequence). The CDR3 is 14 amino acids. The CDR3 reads CASSGEASNQPQHF. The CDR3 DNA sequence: TGTGCCAGCAGTGGCGAGGCAAGCAATCAGCCCCAGCATTTT.

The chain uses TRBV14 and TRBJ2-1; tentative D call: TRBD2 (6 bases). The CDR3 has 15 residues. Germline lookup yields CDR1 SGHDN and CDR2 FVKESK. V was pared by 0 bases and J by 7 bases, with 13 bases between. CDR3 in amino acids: CASSQDGLGGNEQFF. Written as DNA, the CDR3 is TGTGCCAGCAGCCAAGATGGATTGGGAGGTAATGAGCAGTTCTTC.

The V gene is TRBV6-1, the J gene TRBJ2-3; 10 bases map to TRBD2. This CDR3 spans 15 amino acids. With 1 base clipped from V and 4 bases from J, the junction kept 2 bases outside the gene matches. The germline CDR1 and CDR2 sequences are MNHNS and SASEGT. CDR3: CASSEVSGGPDTQYF. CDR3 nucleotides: TGTGCCAGCAGTGAAGTTAGCGGGGGGCCAGATACGCAGTATTTT.

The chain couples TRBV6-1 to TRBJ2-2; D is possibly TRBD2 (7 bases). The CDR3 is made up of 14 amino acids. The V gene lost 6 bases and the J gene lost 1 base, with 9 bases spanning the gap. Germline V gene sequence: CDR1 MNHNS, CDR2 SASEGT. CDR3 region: CASRGGLNTGELFF. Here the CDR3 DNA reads TGTGCCAGCAGGGGGGGGCTGAACACCGGGGAGCTGTTTTTT.

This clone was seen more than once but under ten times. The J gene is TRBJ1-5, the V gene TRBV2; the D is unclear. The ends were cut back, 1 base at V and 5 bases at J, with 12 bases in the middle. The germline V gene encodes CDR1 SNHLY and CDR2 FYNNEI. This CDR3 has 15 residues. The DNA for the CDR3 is TGTGCCAGCAGTGAAGGTAATAGGGATTATCAGCCCCAGCATTTT. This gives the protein CASSEGNRDYQPQHF.

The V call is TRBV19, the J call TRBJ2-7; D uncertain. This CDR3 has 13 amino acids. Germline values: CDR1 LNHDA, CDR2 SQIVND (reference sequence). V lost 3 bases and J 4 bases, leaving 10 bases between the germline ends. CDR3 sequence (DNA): TGTGCCAGTAGTATTCAAGTGGGGTACGAGCAGTACTTC. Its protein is CASSIQVGYEQYF.

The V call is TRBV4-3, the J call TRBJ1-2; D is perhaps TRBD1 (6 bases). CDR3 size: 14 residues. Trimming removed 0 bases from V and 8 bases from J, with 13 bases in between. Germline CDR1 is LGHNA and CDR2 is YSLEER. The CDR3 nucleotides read TGCGCCAGCAGCCAAGATCGGGGGCTGGGGGGCTACACCTTC. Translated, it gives CASSQDRGLGGYTF.

CDR3 region: CASSRPGNQPQHF. In nucleotides, the CDR3 is TGTGCCAGCAGTAGGCCCGGCAATCAGCCCCAGCATTTT. The chain employs TRBV7-2 and TRBJ1-5; D ambiguous. V shed 6 bases and J shed 2 bases, with 8 bases lying between them. CDR3 length: 13 residues. Germline V gene data show CDR1 as SGHTA and CDR2 as FQGNSA.

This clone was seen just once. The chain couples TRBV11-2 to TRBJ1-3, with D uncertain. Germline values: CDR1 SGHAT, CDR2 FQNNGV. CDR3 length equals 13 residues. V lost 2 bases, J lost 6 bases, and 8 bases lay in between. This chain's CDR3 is CASSLNRPNTIYF. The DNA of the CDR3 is TGTGCCAGCAGCTTAAATCGACCAAACACCATATATTTT.

For the CDR3, the DNA is TGTGCCAGCAGCGTAGATGGGGCGGCCAAAAACATTCAGTACTTC. Its protein is CASSVDGAAKNIQYF. This chain uses TRBV9 with TRBJ2-4, with a weak D call TRBD1 (5 bases). The CDR3 has 15 amino acids. Trimming left V 0 bases short and J 1 base short, with 8 bases between. Per the germline V gene, CDR1 is SGDLS and CDR2 is YYNGEE.

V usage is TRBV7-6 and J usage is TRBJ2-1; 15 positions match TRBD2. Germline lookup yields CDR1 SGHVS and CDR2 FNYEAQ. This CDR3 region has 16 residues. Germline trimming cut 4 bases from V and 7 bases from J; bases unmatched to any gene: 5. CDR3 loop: CASSSGLAGGPNEQFF. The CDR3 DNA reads TGTGCCAGCAGCTCTGGACTAGCGGGGGGGCCGAATGAGCAGTTCTTC.

The CDR3 reads CASSPRVNYGYTF. The CDR3 DNA sequence: TGTGCCAGCAGCCCCAGGGTGAACTATGGCTACACCTTC. The chain recombines TRBV7-2 with TRBJ1-2; possibly TRBD1 for D (5 bases). CDR1 is SGHTA and CDR2 is FQGNSA in the germline V gene. V was cut by 5 bases and J by 2 bases, with 9 bases left in between. The CDR3 runs 13 residues.

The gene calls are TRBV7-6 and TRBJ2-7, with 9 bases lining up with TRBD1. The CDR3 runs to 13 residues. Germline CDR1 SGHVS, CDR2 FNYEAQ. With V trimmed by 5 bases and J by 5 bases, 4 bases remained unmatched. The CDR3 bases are TGTGCCAGCAGCAGCGACAGGGGGAACGAGCAGTACTTC. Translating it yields CASSSDRGNEQYF.